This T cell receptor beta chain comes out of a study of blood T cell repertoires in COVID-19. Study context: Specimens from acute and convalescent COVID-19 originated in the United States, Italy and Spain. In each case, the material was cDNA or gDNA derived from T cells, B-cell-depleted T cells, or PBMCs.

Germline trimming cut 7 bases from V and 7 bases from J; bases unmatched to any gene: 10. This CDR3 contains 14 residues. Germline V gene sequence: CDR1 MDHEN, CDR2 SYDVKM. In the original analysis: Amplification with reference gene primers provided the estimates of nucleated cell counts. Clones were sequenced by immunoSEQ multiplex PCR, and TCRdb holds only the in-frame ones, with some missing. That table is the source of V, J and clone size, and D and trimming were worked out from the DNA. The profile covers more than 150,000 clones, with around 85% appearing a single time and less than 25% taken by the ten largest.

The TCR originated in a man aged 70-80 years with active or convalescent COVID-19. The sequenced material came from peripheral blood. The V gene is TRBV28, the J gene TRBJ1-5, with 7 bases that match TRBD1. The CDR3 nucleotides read TGTGCCAGCAAAGGGGGCGCCGCAAGACAGCCCCAGCATTTT. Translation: CASKGGAARQPQHF.